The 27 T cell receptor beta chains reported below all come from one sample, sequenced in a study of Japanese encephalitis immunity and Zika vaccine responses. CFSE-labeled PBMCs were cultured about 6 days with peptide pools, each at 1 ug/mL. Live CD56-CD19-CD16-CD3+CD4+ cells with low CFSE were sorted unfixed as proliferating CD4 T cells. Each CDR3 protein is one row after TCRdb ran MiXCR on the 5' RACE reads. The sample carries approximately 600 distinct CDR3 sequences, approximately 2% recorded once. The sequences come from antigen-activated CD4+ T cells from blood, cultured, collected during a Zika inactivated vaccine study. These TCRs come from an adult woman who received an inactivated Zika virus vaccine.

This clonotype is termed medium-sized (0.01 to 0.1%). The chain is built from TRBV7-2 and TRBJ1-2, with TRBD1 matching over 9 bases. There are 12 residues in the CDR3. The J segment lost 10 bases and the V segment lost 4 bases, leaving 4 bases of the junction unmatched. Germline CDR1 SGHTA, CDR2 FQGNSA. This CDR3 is CASSYDRGDYTF. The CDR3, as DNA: TGTGCCAGCAGCTACGACAGGGGGGACTACACCTTC.

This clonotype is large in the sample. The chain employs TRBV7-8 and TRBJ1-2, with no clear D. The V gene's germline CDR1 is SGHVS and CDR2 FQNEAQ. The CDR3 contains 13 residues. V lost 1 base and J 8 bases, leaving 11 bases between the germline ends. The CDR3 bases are TGTGCCAGCAGCTTAGGACCTGCGGGGGGCTACACCTTC. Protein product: CASSLGPAGGYTF.

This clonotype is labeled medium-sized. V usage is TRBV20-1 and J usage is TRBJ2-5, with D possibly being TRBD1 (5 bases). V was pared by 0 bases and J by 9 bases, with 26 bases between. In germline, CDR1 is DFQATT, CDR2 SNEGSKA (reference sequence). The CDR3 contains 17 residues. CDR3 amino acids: CSARDAFERWGHRPQYF. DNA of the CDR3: TGCAGTGCTAGAGACGCCTTCGAACGGTGGGGCCACAGGCCCCAGTACTTC.

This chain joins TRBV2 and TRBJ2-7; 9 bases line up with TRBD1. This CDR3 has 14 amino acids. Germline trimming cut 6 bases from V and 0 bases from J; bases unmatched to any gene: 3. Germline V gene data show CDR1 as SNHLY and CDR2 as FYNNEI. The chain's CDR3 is CASSLTGGSYEQYF. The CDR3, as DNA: TGTGCCAGCAGCCTGACAGGGGGCTCCTACGAGCAGTACTTC.

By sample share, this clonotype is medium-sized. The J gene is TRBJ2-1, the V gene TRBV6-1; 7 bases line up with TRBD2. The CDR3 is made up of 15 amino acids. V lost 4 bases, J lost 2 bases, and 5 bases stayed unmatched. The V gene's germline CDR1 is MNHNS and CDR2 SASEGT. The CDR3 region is CASSGKRGAYNEQFF. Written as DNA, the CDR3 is TGTGCCAGCAGTGGTAAGCGGGGAGCCTACAATGAGCAGTTCTTC.

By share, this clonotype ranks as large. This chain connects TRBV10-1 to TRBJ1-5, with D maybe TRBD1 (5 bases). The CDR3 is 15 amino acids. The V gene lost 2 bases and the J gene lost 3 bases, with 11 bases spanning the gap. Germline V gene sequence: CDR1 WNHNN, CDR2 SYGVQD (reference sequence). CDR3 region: CASSEANRHNQPQHF. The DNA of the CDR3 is TGCGCCAGCAGTGAGGCGAACAGGCACAATCAGCCCCAGCATTTT.

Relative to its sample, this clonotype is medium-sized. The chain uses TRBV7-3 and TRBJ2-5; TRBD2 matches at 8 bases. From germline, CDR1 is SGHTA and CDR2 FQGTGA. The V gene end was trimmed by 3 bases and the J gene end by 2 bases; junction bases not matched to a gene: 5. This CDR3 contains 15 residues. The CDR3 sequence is CASSLNGGAQETQYF. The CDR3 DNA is TGTGCCAGCAGCTTGAACGGGGGGGCTCAAGAGACCCAGTACTTC.

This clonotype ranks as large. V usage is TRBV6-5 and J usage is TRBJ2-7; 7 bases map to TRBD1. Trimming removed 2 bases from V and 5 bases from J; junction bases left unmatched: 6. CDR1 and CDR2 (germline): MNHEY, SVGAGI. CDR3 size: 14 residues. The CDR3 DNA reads TGTGCCAGCAGTTACAGGGGGCAGGTTAACGAGCAGTACTTC. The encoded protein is CASSYRGQVNEQYF.

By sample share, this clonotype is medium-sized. CDR3 protein: CASSLGGRVEAFF. The CDR3 DNA follows: TGTGCCAGCAGCTTAGGGGGCAGGGTCGAAGCTTTCTTT. V usage is TRBV7-9 and J usage is TRBJ1-1; tentatively, D is TRBD1 (5 bases). Trimming took 1 base from V and 8 from J, leaving 11 bases between them. The germline V gene encodes CDR1 SEHNR and CDR2 FQNEAQ (reference sequence). The CDR3 runs 13 residues.

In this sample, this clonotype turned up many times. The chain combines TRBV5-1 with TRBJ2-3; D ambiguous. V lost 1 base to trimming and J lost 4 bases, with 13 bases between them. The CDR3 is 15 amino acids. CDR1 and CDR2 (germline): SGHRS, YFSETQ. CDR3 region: CASSLFGMIADTQYF. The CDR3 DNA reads TGCGCCAGCAGCTTGTTTGGGATGATAGCAGATACGCAGTATTTT.

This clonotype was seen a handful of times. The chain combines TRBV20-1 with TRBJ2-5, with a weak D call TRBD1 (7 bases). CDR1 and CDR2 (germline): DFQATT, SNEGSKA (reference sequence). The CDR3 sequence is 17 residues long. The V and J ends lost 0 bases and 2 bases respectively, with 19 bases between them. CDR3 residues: CSARDIFGGGEQETQYF. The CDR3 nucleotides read TGCAGTGCTAGAGATATCTTCGGAGGGGGCGAACAAGAGACCCAGTACTTC.

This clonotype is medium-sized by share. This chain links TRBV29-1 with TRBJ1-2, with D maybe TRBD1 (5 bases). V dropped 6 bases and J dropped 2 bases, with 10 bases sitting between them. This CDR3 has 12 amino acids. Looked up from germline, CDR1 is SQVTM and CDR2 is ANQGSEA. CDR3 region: CSVSGGNYGYTF. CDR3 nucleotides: TGCAGCGTCTCCGGGGGGAACTATGGCTACACCTTC.

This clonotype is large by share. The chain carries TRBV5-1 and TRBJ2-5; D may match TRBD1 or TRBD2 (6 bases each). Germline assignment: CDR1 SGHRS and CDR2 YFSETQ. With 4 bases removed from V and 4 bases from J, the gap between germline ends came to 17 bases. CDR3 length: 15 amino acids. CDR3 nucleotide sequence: TGCGCCAGCAGCGCCCAGACAGGAGGGGTAGAGACCCAGTACTTC. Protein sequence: CASSAQTGGVETQYF.

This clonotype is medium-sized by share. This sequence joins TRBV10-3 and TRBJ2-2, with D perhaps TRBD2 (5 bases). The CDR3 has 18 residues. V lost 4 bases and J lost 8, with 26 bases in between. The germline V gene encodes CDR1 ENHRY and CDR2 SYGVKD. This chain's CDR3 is CAISVTRPAGLGFGELFF. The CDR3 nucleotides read TGTGCCATCAGTGTGACTCGTCCGGCGGGCCTGGGCTTTGGGGAGCTGTTTTTT.

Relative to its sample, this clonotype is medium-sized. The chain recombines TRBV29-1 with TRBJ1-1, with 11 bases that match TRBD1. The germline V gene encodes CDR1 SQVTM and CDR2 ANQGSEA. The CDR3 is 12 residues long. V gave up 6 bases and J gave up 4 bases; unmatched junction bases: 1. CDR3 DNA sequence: TGCAGCGTGGGGACAGGGGGCACTGAAGCTTTCTTT. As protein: CSVGTGGTEAFF.

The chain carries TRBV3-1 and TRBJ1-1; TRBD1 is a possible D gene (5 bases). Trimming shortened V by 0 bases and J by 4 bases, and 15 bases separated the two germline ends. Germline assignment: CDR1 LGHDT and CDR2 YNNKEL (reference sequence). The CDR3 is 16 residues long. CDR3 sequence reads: CASSQETELPSTEAFF. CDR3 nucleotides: TGTGCCAGCAGCCAAGAGACAGAGCTACCTAGCACTGAAGCTTTCTTT. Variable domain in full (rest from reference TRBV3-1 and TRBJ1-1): DTAVSQTPKYLVTQMGNDKSIKCEQNLGHDTMYWYKQDSKKFLKIMFSYNNKELIINETVPNRFSPKSPDKAHLNLHINSLELGDSAVYFCASSQETELPSTEAFFGQGTRLTVV.

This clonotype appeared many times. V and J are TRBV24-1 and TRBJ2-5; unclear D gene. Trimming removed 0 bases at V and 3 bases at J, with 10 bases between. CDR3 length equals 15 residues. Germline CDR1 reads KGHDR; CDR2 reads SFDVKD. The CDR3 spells CATSDLPRGEETQYF. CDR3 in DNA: TGTGCCACCAGTGATTTGCCTCGAGGAGAAGAGACCCAGTACTTC.

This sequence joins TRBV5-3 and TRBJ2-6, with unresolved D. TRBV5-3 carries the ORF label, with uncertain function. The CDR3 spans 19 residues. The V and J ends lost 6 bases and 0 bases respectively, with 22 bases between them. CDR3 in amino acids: CARIPATQAGSSGANVLTF. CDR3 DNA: TGTGCCAGAATCCCCGCCACCCAGGCAGGCTCCTCTGGGGCCAACGTCCTGACTTTC.

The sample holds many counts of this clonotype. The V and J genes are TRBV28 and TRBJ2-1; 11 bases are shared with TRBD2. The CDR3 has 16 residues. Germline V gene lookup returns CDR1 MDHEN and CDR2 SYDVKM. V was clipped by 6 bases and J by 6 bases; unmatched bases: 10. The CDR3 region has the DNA TGTGCCAGCAGATCCACCGGGACTAGCGGTTTCAATGAGCAGTTCTTC. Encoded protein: CASRSTGTSGFNEQFF.

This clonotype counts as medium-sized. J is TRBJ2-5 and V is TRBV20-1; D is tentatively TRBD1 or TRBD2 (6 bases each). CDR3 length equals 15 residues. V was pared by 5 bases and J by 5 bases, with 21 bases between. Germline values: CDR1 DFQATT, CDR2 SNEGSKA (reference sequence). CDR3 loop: CSAPQGGVARETQYF. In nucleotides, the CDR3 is TGCAGTGCTCCACAGGGAGGAGTAGCTCGGGAGACCCAGTACTTC.

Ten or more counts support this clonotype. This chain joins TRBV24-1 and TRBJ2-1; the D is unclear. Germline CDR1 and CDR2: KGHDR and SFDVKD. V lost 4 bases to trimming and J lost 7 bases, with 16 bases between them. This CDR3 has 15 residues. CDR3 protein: CATSEHRGDPNEQFF. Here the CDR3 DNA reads TGTGCCACCAGTGAGCATAGAGGTGACCCAAATGAGCAGTTCTTC.

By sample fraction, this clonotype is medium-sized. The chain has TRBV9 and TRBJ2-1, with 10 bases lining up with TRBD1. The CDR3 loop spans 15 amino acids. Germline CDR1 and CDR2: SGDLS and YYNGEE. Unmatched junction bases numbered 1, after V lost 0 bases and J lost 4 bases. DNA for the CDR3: TGTGCCAGCAGCGTAGGACAGGGGGCATACAATGAGCAGTTCTTC. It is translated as CASSVGQGAYNEQFF.

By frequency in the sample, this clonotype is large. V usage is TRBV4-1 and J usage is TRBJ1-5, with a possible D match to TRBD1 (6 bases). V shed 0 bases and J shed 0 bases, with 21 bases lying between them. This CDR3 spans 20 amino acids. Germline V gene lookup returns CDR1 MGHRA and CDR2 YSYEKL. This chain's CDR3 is CASSQDLVQGSILSNQPQHF. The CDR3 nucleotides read TGCGCCAGCAGCCAAGATTTGGTACAGGGAAGTATACTTAGCAATCAGCCCCAGCATTTT.

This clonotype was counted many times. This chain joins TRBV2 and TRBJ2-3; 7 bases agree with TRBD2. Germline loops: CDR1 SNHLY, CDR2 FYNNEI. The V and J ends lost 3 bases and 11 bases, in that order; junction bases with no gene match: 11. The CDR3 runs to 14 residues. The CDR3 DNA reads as TGTGCCAGCAGTGACGAACGTTACCGGGGGGAGCAGTATTTT. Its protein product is CASSDERYRGEQYF.

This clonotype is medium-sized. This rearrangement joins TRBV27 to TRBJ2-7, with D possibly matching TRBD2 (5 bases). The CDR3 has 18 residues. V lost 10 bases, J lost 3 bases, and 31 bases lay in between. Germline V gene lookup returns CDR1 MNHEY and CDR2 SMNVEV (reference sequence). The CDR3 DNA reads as TGTGCCACCGCCAAAGCTTCCTGGGGTCAAACCGAGGGCTACGAGCAGTACTTC. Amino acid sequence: CATAKASWGQTEGYEQYF.

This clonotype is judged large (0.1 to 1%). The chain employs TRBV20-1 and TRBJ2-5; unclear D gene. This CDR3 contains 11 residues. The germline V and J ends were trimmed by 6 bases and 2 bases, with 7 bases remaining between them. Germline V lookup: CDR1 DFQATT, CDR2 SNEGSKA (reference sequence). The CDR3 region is CSADRQETQYF. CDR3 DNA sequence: TGCAGTGCCGATAGACAAGAGACCCAGTACTTC.

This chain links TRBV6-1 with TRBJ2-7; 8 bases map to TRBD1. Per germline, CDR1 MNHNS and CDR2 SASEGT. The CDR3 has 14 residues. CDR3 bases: TGTGGTTCAGATCCGACAGGGGCCGCCCACGAGCAGTACTTC. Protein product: CGSDPTGAAHEQYF.